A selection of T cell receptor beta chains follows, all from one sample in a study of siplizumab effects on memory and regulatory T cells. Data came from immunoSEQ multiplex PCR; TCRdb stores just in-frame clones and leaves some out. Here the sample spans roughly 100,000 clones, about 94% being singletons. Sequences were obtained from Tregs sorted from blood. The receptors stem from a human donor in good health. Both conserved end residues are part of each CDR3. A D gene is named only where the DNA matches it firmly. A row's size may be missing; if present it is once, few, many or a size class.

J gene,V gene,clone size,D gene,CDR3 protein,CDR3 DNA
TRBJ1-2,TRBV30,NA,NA,CAWRKTKPSYTF,TGTGCCTGGAGAAAGACTAAGCCAAGCTACACCTTC
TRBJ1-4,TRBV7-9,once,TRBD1,CASSSGQGSEKLFF,TGTGCCAGCAGCTCCGGACAGGGGAGTGAAAAACTGTTTTTT
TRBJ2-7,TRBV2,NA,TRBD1,CASSQDRPQYF,TGTGCCAGCAGTCAGGACAGGCCTCAGTACTTC
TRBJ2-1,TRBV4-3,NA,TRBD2,CASSQDPSGEYNEQFF,TGCGCCAGCAGCCAAGACCCTAGCGGGGAATACAATGAGCAGTTCTTC
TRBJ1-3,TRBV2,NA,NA,CASGGRAGNTIYF,TGTGCCAGCGGGGGCCGGGCTGGAAACACCATATATTTT
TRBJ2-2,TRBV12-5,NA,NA,CASGTVVTGELFF,TGTGCTAGTGGAACAGTAGTCACCGGGGAGCTGTTTTTT
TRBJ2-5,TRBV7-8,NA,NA,CASSGPGEETQYF,TGTGCCAGCAGCGGCCCGGGAGAAGAGACCCAGTACTTC
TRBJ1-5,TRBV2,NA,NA,CASSNSYPNQPQHF,TGTGCCAGCAGTAACAGTTACCCGAATCAGCCCCAGCATTTT
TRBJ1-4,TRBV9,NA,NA,CASSVTSNEKLFF,TGTGCCAGCAGCGTAACCTCCAATGAAAAACTGTTTTTT
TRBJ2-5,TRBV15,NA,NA,CATSRENGPSGGRETQYF,TGTGCCACCAGCAGAGAGAACGGCCCCAGCGGTGGGCGGGAGACCCAGTACTTC
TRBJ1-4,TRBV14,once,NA,CASSDIVLNEKLFF,TGTGCCAGCAGTGATATTGTCTTGAATGAAAAACTGTTTTTT
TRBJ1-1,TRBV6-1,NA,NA,CASSERWYTEAFF,TGTGCCAGCAGTGAACGGTGGTACACTGAAGCTTTCTTT
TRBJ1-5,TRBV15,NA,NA,CATSRFQGIYGDQPQHF,TGTGCCACCAGCAGATTTCAGGGCATCTATGGGGACCAGCCCCAGCATTTT
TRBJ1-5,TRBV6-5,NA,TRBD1,CASRRGGQGIQPQHF,TGTGCCAGCAGACGGGGGGGACAGGGGATCCAGCCCCAGCATTTT
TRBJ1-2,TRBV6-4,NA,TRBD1,CASSETGNYGYTF,TGTGCCAGCAGCGAGACAGGGAACTATGGCTACACCTTC
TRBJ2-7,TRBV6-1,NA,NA,CASSRTDSYEQYF,TGTGCCAGCAGCCGGACAGACTCCTACGAGCAGTACTTC
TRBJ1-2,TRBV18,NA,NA,CASSPGRVSYGYTF,TGTGCCAGCTCACCGGGCAGGGTATCCTATGGCTACACCTTC
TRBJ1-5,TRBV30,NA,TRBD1,CAWGTGNQPQHF,TGTGCCTGGGGGACAGGCAATCAGCCCCAGCATTTT
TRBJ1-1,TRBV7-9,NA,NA,CASSLGTVSEAFF,TGTGCCAGCAGCTTAGGGACAGTTAGCGAAGCTTTCTTT
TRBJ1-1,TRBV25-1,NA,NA,CASSHRTMNTEAFF,TGTGCCAGCAGTCACAGAACAATGAACACTGAAGCTTTCTTT
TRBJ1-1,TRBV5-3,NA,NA,CARSLPQGQVWERNTEAFF,TGTGCCAGAAGCTTGCCTCAAGGACAAGTCTGGGAAAGGAACACTGAAGCTTTCTTT
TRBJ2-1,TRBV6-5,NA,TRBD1,CASRTRTGNNEQFF,TGTGCCAGCAGGACCCGGACAGGGAACAATGAGCAGTTCTTC
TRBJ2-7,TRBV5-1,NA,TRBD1,CASSLQGQIYEQYF,TGCGCCAGCAGCTTGCAGGGACAGATCTACGAGCAGTACTTC
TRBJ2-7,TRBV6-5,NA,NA,CASTPRTDSSEQYF,TGTGCCAGCACCCCCAGGACTGACTCTTCCGAGCAGTACTTC
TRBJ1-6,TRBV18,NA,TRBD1,CASSLTIQGIRNSPLHF,TGTGCCAGCTCACTAACTATACAGGGGATCCGCAATTCACCCCTCCACTTT
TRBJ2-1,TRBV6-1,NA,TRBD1,CASSDRGPYNEQFF,TGTGCCAGCAGTGACAGGGGGCCCTACAATGAGCAGTTCTTC
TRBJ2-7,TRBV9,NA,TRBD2,CASSPAVGLASSSYEQYF,TGTGCCAGCAGCCCCGCGGTTGGACTAGCGAGTAGCTCCTACGAGCAGTACTTC
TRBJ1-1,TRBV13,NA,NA,CASSLMSNTEAFF,TGTGCCAGCAGCTTAATGTCAAACACTGAAGCTTTCTTT
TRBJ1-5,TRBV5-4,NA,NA,CASSLGSNQPQHF,TGTGCCAGCAGCTTAGGAAGCAATCAGCCCCAGCATTTT
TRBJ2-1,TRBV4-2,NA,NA,CASSPRAAYNEQFF,TGTGCCAGCAGCCCGCGAGCGGCCTACAATGAGCAGTTCTTC
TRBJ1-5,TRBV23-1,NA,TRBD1,CASSPGTGGGNQPQHF,TGCGCCAGCAGTCCCGGGACAGGGGGCGGCAATCAGCCCCAGCATTTT
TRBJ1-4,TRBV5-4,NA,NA,CASSLAGTANEKLFF,TGTGCCAGCAGCTTGGCAGGGACTGCTAATGAAAAACTGTTTTTT
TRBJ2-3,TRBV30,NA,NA,CAWRGDADTQYF,TGTGCCTGGAGAGGGGATGCGGATACGCAGTATTTT
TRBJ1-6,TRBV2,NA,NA,CASSSDRTSSYNSPLHF,TGTGCCAGCAGCTCAGACAGGACTAGCTCCTATAATTCACCCCTCCACTTT
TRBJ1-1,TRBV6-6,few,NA,CASTRTDEAFF,TGTGCCAGCACCCGGACAGATGAAGCTTTCTTT
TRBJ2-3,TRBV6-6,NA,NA,CASSHPPGTQYF,TGTGCCAGCAGCCATCCCCCAGGGACGCAGTATTTT
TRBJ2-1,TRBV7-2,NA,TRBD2,CASSSRTSGSSYNEQFF,TGTGCCAGCAGCTCCCGGACTAGCGGGAGCTCCTACAATGAGCAGTTCTTC
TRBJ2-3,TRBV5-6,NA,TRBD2,CASSPGGGADTQYF,TGTGCCAGCAGCCCGGGGGGTGGGGCAGATACGCAGTATTTT
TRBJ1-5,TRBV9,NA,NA,CASSTTGGSNQPQHF,TGTGCCAGCAGCACGACCGGGGGCAGCAATCAGCCCCAGCATTTT
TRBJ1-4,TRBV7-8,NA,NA,CASSLLGGSNEKLFF,TGTGCCAGCAGCTTATTGGGGGGTTCTAATGAAAAACTGTTTTTT
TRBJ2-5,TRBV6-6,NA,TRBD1,CASSSPGQGQETQYF,TGTGCCAGCAGTTCGCCGGGACAGGGGCAAGAGACCCAGTACTTC
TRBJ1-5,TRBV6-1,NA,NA,CASSVGGVQPQHF,TGTGCCAGCAGTGTGGGGGGCGTCCAGCCCCAGCATTTT
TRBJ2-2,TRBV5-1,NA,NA,CASSPQGGGTGELFF,TGCGCCAGCAGCCCTCAGGGGGGCGGGACCGGGGAGCTGTTTTTT
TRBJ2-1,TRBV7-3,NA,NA,CASSSGLNNEQFF,TGTGCCAGCAGTTCTGGACTTAACAATGAGCAGTTCTTC
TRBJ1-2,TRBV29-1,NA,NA,CSAGGSIQGGYTF,TGCAGCGCCGGGGGCAGCATCCAGGGTGGCTACACCTTC
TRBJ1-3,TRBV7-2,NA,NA,CASSSGLPSGNTIYF,TGTGCCAGCAGCTCGGGACTTCCCTCTGGAAACACCATATATTTT
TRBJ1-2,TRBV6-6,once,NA,CASSYERGTHYGYTF,TGTGCCAGCAGTTACGAGAGGGGTACACACTATGGCTACACCTTC
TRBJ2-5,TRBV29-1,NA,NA,CSVLDSETQYF,TGCAGCGTCCTGGACAGCGAGACCCAGTACTTC
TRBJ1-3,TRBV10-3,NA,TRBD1,CAISGRTGTGNTIYF,TGTGCCATCAGCGGCAGGACAGGGACCGGAAACACCATATATTTT
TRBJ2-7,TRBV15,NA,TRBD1,CATSRAGQGYEQYF,TGTGCCACCAGCAGAGCGGGACAGGGTTACGAGCAGTACTTC
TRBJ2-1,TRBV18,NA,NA,CASSPRAVGGPDNEQFF,TGTGCCAGCTCACCACGCGCCGTAGGGGGGCCGGACAATGAGCAGTTCTTC
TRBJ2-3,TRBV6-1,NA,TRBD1,CASRGTGSTDTQYF,TGTGCCAGCAGGGGGACAGGGAGCACAGATACGCAGTATTTT
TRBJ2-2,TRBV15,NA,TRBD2,CATSREPGLAGTGELFF,TGTGCCACCAGCAGGGAACCGGGACTAGCGGGGACCGGGGAGCTGTTTTTT
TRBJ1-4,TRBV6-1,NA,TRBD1,CASSKGQGGEKLFF,TGTGCCAGCAGTAAGGGACAGGGGGGTGAAAAACTGTTTTTT
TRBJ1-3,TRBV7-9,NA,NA,CASRPREGSGNTIYF,TGTGCCAGCAGACCCCGCGAAGGCTCTGGAAACACCATATATTTT